The rows below give T cell receptor beta chains drawn from one sample of a study of human T cells and chemical hapten exposure. TCRdb reanalysed the RACE reads using MiXCR and keeps one entry per CDR3 protein. Among approximately 97,000 distinct CDR3 sequences listed, about an eighth were seen once. This sample comprised whole blood, obtained in connection with sensitization to the hapten diphenylcyclopropenone (DPC). These receptors originate from a middle-aged woman with alopecia areata. Some clones in this sample may be carry-over from other donors' samples. CDR3s include the opening cysteine and the closing phenylalanine or tryptophan. Fields, in order: clone size, J gene, V gene, D gene, CDR3 DNA, CDR3 protein. A D gene is named only where the DNA matches it firmly. Clone sizes are given selectively: once, few, many, or a class where the clone is expanded.

>few|TRBJ2-5|TRBV7-9|-
TGTGCCAGCAGCCGTGGGGAGAACCAAGAGACCCAGTACTTC
CASSRGENQETQYF
>-|TRBJ2-1|TRBV11-2|-
TGTGCCAGCAGCACAAGTCCTTGGGATGAGCAGTTCTTC
CASSTSPWDEQFF
>few|TRBJ2-3|TRBV7-2|TRBD2
TGTGCCAGCAGTCGGCGGGGGGGCCGAGTAACAGATACGCAGTATTTT
CASSRRGGRVTDTQYF
>many|TRBJ1-2|TRBV28|-
TGTGCCAGCAGTTCCCCGGGAATGTCCACCTTC
CASSSPGMSTF
>few|TRBJ1-2|TRBV11-2|-
TGTGCCAGCAGCTTAGAGCGGATTAACTATGGCTACACCTTC
CASSLERINYGYTF
>many|TRBJ1-6|TRBV4-2|-
TGTGCCAGCAGACGCACTCCAGGGGAAGATTCACCCCTCCACTTT
CASRRTPGEDSPLHF
>-|TRBJ1-2|TRBV27|-
TGTGCCAGCAGTTCGGGGGTGTCGGGCTATGGCTACACCTTC
CASSSGVSGYGYTF
>-|TRBJ1-1|TRBV28|-
TGTGCCAGCATCACCCTCCTAGGGGCCACTGAAGCTTTCTTT
CASITLLGATEAFF
>few|TRBJ2-7|TRBV20-1|TRBD2
TGCAGTGCTAGAGGGGGAGGGACCCGCGAGCAGTACTTC
CSARGGGTREQYF
>many|TRBJ2-7|TRBV15|-
TGTGCCACCAGCAGGGACCGGAAGTACGAGCAGTACTTC
CATSRDRKYEQYF
>many|TRBJ2-1|TRBV6-2/TRBV6-3|-
TGTGCCAGCAGAAAACCGGGAGTCGGGAACAATGAGCAGTTCTTC
CASRKPGVGNNEQFF
>-|TRBJ1-2|TRBV6-1|-
TGTGCCAGCAGTGAATCTAGGCTCTCTGGCTACACCTTC
CASSESRLSGYTF
>many|TRBJ2-3|TRBV9|-
TGTGCCAGCAGCGTTCGGGGGTCGGATACGCAGTATTTT
CASSVRGSDTQYF
>-|TRBJ2-1|TRBV6-5|-
TGTGCCAGCAGCCGGACTACCAGAGACAATGAGCAGTTCTTC
CASSRTTRDNEQFF
>many|TRBJ2-3|TRBV20-1|-
TGCAGTGCTAGAGGCGAGAGGCGCGCCCGGCTCACAGATACGCAGTATTTT
CSARGERRARLTDTQYF
>few|TRBJ2-7|TRBV18|TRBD1
TGTGCCAGCTCACCCGAGAAACGACAGGGAAAACCTCCGTACGAGCAGTACTTC
CASSPEKRQGKPPYEQYF
>-|TRBJ2-1|TRBV9|-
TGTGCCAGCAGCGTAGATGCGGGGTACTCCTACAATGAGCAGTTCTTC
CASSVDAGYSYNEQFF
>once|TRBJ1-2|TRBV29-1|TRBD1
TGCAGCGTTGCCGGGACAGCTACGCACGACGACTATGGCTACACCTTC
CSVAGTATHDDYGYTF
>few|TRBJ2-7|TRBV15|TRBD1
TGTGCCACCAGCAGAGGACCGGGACAGGGGTCCGAGCAGTACTTC
CATSRGPGQGSEQYF
>many|TRBJ1-1|TRBV29-1|-
TGCAGCGTTGAGGCGACAGAGTACACTGAAGCTTTCTTT
CSVEATEYTEAFF
>-|TRBJ2-1|TRBV29-1|TRBD2
TGCAGCGGACTTCGGGGGGGCCCTAACGAGCAGTTCTTC
CSGLRGGPNEQFF
>many|TRBJ1-1|TRBV6-1|-
TGTGCCAGCATTAAGACAGGTATGAACACTGAAGCTTTCTTT
CASIKTGMNTEAFF
>-|TRBJ2-3|TRBV3-1|-
TGTGCCAGCAGCCAAGTTGCGGGGGCCAGCACAGATACGCAGTATTTT
CASSQVAGASTDTQYF
>many|TRBJ2-7|TRBV5-1|-
TGCGCCAGCAGCTTGGAGGCAGGGAGGCCTTACGAGCAGTACTTC
CASSLEAGRPYEQYF
>many|TRBJ2-5|TRBV7-2|TRBD2
TGTGCCAGCAGCTTATCGGTAGCGGGGGGGCTATGGGAGACCCAGTACTTC
CASSLSVAGGLWETQYF
>-|TRBJ1-4|TRBV7-9|-
TGTGCCAGCAGCTTAGGTGGAACTAATGAAAAACTGTTTTTT
CASSLGGTNEKLFF
>-|TRBJ2-5|TRBV7-2|-
TGTGCCAGCACCCGGTCGGGTTGGGTTCGAGAGACCCAGTACTTC
CASTRSGWVRETQYF
>many|TRBJ1-1|TRBV11-2|-
TGTGCCAGCAGCTTACGAGGGCCGACTGAAGCTTTCTTT
CASSLRGPTEAFF
>-|TRBJ2-7|TRBV10-3|TRBD1
TGTGCCATCAGTGAGCCAAGGGACAGGGGCCTTTACGAGCAGTACTTC
CAISEPRDRGLYEQYF
>-|TRBJ2-1|TRBV7-9|TRBD2
TGTGCCAGCAGCTTAGGGGGGCCAGCGGGAGGGCCGCCGAGGGGCTCCTACAATGAGCAGTTCTTC
CASSLGGPAGGPPRGSYNEQFF
>many|TRBJ2-3|TRBV7-9|-
TGTGCCAGCAGCTTACCGCAAACCACAGATACGCAGTATTTT
CASSLPQTTDTQYF
>many|TRBJ2-4|TRBV5-5|-
TGTGCCAGCAGCCGCCGGGACACAAACATTCAGTACTTC
CASSRRDTNIQYF
>-|TRBJ1-5|TRBV27|-
TGTGCCAGCAGTCCCCTGACCTATAGCAATCAGCCCCAGCATTTT
CASSPLTYSNQPQHF
>many|TRBJ2-3|TRBV20-1|-
TGCAGTGCTAGAGATGTGGCAGGGCTTTCCGGGGGCACAGATACGCAGTATTTT
CSARDVAGLSGGTDTQYF
>few|TRBJ2-2|TRBV9|TRBD2
TGTGCCAGCAGCGTAGTAGCACTAGCGGGGGGGCCTATCGGGGAGCTGTTTTTT
CASSVVALAGGPIGELFF